The 22 T cell receptor beta chains below were found in one sample sequenced in a study of Graves' ophthalmopathy and Graves' hyperthyroidism. RNA transcripts provided the template for amplifying TCR beta CDR3 regions. Amplification began with first-round RT-PCR using HTBI primers, then second-round multiplex PCR was performed. TCRdb recomputed calls from the multiplex PCR reads with MiXCR, one row per CDR3 protein. The table lists 580,000 or so distinct CDR3 sequences, just under 40% of them singletons. Sequencing used peripheral blood or thyroid tissue (not recorded which). Receptor source: an adult man with Graves' hyperthyroidism.

This clonotype was picked up a small number of times. CDR3 coding DNA: TGCGCCAGCAGCTCGCGACCGGGACAGCAAGAGACCCAGTACTTC. It encodes CASSSRPGQQETQYF. The chain has TRBV5-1 and TRBJ2-5, with 7 bases that match TRBD1. J was trimmed by 2 bases and V by 3 bases; bases with no gene match: 7. Germline-derived CDR1 and CDR2 are SGHRS and YFSETQ. The CDR3 consists of 15 residues.

This chain connects TRBV6-5 to TRBJ1-1, with D perhaps TRBD1 (5 bases). This CDR3 contains 15 residues. From germline, CDR1 is MNHEY and CDR2 SVGAGI. Trimming removed 2 bases at V and 5 bases at J, with 15 bases between. For the CDR3, the DNA is TGTGCCAGCAGTTACCTACGGGGCGTAGGGACTGAAGCTTTCTTT. This gives the protein CASSYLRGVGTEAFF.

The V gene is TRBV20-1, the J gene TRBJ1-1; weak D call: TRBD1 (5 bases). Trimming took off 5 bases at V and 2 bases at J, with 12 bases between the two ends. This CDR3 spans 13 amino acids. CDR1 and CDR2 from the germline V gene are DFQATT and SNEGSKA (reference sequence). CDR3 DNA: TGCAGTGCTGCGGGGGTGATTAACACTGAAGCTTTCTTT. Translated: CSAAGVINTEAFF.

This clonotype was seen a handful of times. The junction departs from the called germline gene at one end, perhaps through a read error. CDR3 in DNA: TGTGCCAGCAGGCAAACAAGCGGGAGCGCCGAGCAGTGCTTC. It is translated as CASRQTSGSAEQCF. The genes are TRBV14 and TRBJ2-7, with 8 bases matching TRBD2. The CDR3 is made up of 14 amino acids. CDR1 and CDR2 (germline): SGHDN, FVKESK.

This clonotype was seen more than once but under ten times. The chain links TRBV24-1 to TRBJ1-5; 7 bases line up with TRBD1. Germline V gene data show CDR1 as KGHDR and CDR2 as SFDVKD. The CDR3 is 14 residues long. CDR3 sequence reads: CPPRRGQINQPQHF. The DNA of the CDR3 is TGTCCCCCCAGGAGGGGGCAGATCAATCAGCCCCAGCATTTT.

V gene TRBV29-1 combines with J gene TRBJ2-7; tentative D call: TRBD1 (6 bases). The CDR3 is 14 residues long. Germline assignment: CDR1 SQVTM and CDR2 ANQGSEA. V dropped 1 base and J dropped 7 bases, with 17 bases sitting between them. The CDR3 is CSVEAGDGYNEQYF. DNA for the CDR3: TGCAGCGTTGAAGCAGGGGACGGATACAATGAGCAGTACTTC.

A note on this clonotype: This may stem from a read error, because a much larger clone lies one nucleotide away. As the CDR3 is not closed by the conserved phenylalanine or tryptophan, this likely results from a read error. The J gene is TRBJ2-2, the V gene TRBV20-1, with 11 nucleotides matching TRBD2. Looked up from germline, CDR1 is DFQATT and CDR2 is SNEGSKA (reference sequence). The J segment lost 3 bases and the V segment lost 0 bases, leaving 3 bases of the junction unmatched. The length of the CDR3 is 16 residues. CDR3 sequence reads: CSARDLAGGHTGELFL. CDR3 DNA: TGCAGTGCTAGAGACCTAGCGGGAGGCCACACCGGGGAGCTGTTTCTT.

This clonotype has ten or more counts. The V call is TRBV12-3 or TRBV12-4, the J call TRBJ1-1; 8 nucleotides agree with TRBD1. The junction had 8 bases not matched to a gene; V was cut back by 6 bases and J by 8 bases. This CDR3 has 13 residues. CDR3 nucleotides: TGTGCCAGCAGCCCGCGACAGGGGAGGGAAGCTTTCTTT. It encodes CASSPRQGREAFF.

The table lists this clonotype with many counts. This sequence joins TRBV20-1 and TRBJ2-5; TRBD2 matches 11 bases. Germline CDR1 DFQATT, CDR2 SNEGSKA (reference sequence). The V and J ends lost 4 bases and 4 bases, in that order; junction bases with no gene match: 2. The CDR3 is 13 residues long. The CDR3, as DNA: TGCAGTGCTATGACTAGCGGGGTAGAGACCCAGTACTTC. Its protein is CSAMTSGVETQYF.

The genes are TRBV20-1 and TRBJ1-1; D uncertain. Germline CDR1 DFQATT, CDR2 SNEGSKA (reference sequence). Trimming left V 3 bases short and J 4 bases short, with 15 bases between. The CDR3 is 14 residues long. The CDR3 DNA reads TGCAGTGCTAGTATACGAGTTTCGGGCACTGAAGCTTTCTTT. Translated, it gives CSASIRVSGTEAFF.

This chain joins TRBV2 and TRBJ1-4, with D perhaps matching TRBD1 (6 bases). Germline assignment: CDR1 SNHLY and CDR2 FYNNEI. V lost 6 bases, J lost 7 bases, and 9 bases lay in between. There are 12 residues in the CDR3. The CDR3 DNA is TGTGCCAGCAGCGGACAGTCTGAAAAACTGTTTTTT. Translated, it gives CASSGQSEKLFF.

This clonotype came up a few times. This chain uses TRBV29-1 with TRBJ2-7; D unclear. The CDR3 is 13 residues long. The V gene's germline CDR1 is SQVTM and CDR2 ANQGSEA. The V end was cut by 7 bases, the J end by 0 bases, with 13 bases between. CDR3 sequence: CSALTQSSYEQYF. CDR3 nucleotide sequence: TGCAGCGCACTGACACAGAGCTCCTACGAGCAGTACTTC.

In its sample, this clonotype was seen a few times. V gene TRBV20-1 combines with J gene TRBJ1-5; 7 bases fit TRBD1. This CDR3 is built from 15 residues. The V gene's germline CDR1 is DFQATT and CDR2 SNEGSKA (reference sequence). With 0 bases clipped from V and 2 bases from J, the junction kept 4 bases outside the gene matches. CDR3: CSARETGWGNQPQHF. As DNA, the CDR3 is TGCAGTGCTAGAGAGACAGGGTGGGGCAATCAGCCCCAGCATTTT.

The V and J genes are TRBV7-2 and TRBJ2-7; weak D call: TRBD1 (5 bases). CDR1 is SGHTA and CDR2 is FQGNSA in the germline V gene. The CDR3 loop spans 15 amino acids. V shed 1 base and J shed 2 bases, with 12 bases lying between them. The CDR3 DNA is TGTGCCAGCAGCTTAGGGGGCGGCAAAGCCTACGAGCAGTACTTC. This translates into CASSLGGGKAYEQYF.

In its sample, this clonotype was seen a few times. The genes are TRBV20-1 and TRBJ1-6; a possible D gene is TRBD1 (6 bases). Trimming took 3 bases from V and 2 from J, leaving 14 bases between them. CDR1 and CDR2 from the germline V gene are DFQATT and SNEGSKA (reference sequence). The CDR3 loop spans 16 amino acids. The CDR3 sequence: CSASRDIGPYNSPLHF. The CDR3 DNA reads TGCAGTGCTAGCCGGGACATAGGCCCCTATAATTCACCCCTCCACTTT.

This clonotype was found a few times. This rearrangement joins TRBV19 to TRBJ2-3, with D maybe TRBD2 (5 bases). The CDR3 spans 15 residues. V lost 5 bases to trimming and J lost 1 base, with 13 bases between them. The V gene's germline CDR1 is LNHDA and CDR2 SQIVND (reference sequence). The CDR3 coding sequence is TGTGCCAGTAGTCCCAACCGGGGAGGCACAGATACGCAGTATTTT. This sequence encodes CASSPNRGGTDTQYF. Complete variable domain (other parts from reference TRBV19 and TRBJ2-3): DGGITQSPKYLFRKEGQNVTLSCEQNLNHDAMYWYRQDPGQGLRLIYYSQIVNDFQKGDIAEGYSVSREKKESFPLTVTSAQKNPTAFYLCASSPNRGGTDTQYFGPGTRLTVL.

As for this clonotype: A much larger clone lies a single base off, so this may be a read error. The chain has TRBV11-1 and TRBJ2-7; TRBD1 matches 8 bases. CDR1 and CDR2 (germline): SGHAT, FQDESV (reference sequence). The CDR3 extends over 15 amino acids. This chain's CDR3 is CANSLSDRVFHEQYF. The CDR3 DNA follows: TGTGCCAACAGCTTGTCGGACAGGGTTTTCCACGAGCAGTACTTC. Variable domain in full (rest from reference TRBV11-1 and TRBJ2-7): EAEVAQSPRYKITEKSQAVAFWCDPISGHATLYWYRQILGQGPELLVQFQDESVVDDSQLPKDRFSAERLKGVDSTLKIQPAELGDSAMYLCANSLSDRVFHEQYFGPGTRLTVT.

The sample holds a few counts of this clonotype. The chain has TRBV4-2 and TRBJ2-2, with 7 bases matching TRBD1. J lost 2 bases, V lost 7 bases, and 10 bases had no gene match. This CDR3 contains 16 residues. CDR1 LGHNA and CDR2 YNFKEQ come from the germline V gene. CDR3 protein: CASKPVDRANTGELFF. CDR3 DNA sequence: TGTGCCAGCAAACCGGTCGACAGGGCTAACACCGGGGAGCTGTTTTTT.

In regard to this clonotype: Just one base apart from a much larger clone, this may be a read error. J is TRBJ2-2 and V is TRBV7-3; no clear D. The CDR3 is 14 residues long. Germline assignment: CDR1 SGHTA and CDR2 FQGTGA. The CDR3 loop is CANSLVPGAGELFF. The CDR3 DNA follows: TGTGCCAACAGCTTAGTCCCGGGTGCCGGGGAGCTGTTTTTT.

This clonotype was recorded a few times. The V gene is TRBV20-1, the J gene TRBJ2-7; 8 bases match TRBD1. CDR1 is DFQATT, CDR2 SNEGSKA, per germline (reference sequence). The CDR3 spans 12 residues. Trimming removed 8 bases from V and 0 bases from J; junction bases left unmatched: 3. The CDR3 nucleotides read TGCAGTTCGGGACAGGACTCCTACGAGCAGTACTTC. Its translation: CSSGQDSYEQYF.

The sample holds many counts of this clonotype. The chain is built from TRBV20-1 and TRBJ1-2; D possibly corresponds to TRBD1 (5 bases). CDR1 and CDR2 (germline): DFQATT, SNEGSKA (reference sequence). Trimming cost V 1 base and J 6 bases, with 18 bases left between them. The CDR3 has 15 residues. The CDR3 sequence: CSARVGTPFSHGYTF. CDR3 nucleotide sequence: TGCAGTGCTAGAGTGGGGACTCCTTTTTCCCATGGCTACACCTTC.

CDR3 in amino acids: CASNLAGGLDEQFF. For the CDR3, the DNA is TGTGCCAGCAATTTAGCGGGAGGGTTGGATGAGCAGTTCTTC. This chain connects TRBV2 to TRBJ2-1; 11 bases map to TRBD2. Per the germline V gene, CDR1 is SNHLY and CDR2 is FYNNEI. This CDR3 spans 14 amino acids. V lost 7 bases, J lost 8 bases, and 7 bases stayed unmatched.